These T cell receptor beta chains were read from a single sample in a study of shared T cell receptors in the human thymus. Generated by immunoSEQ multiplex PCR, the TCRdb table keeps only in-frame clones and is missing some. The sample has approximately 760,000 clones, approximately 83% seen once. The sample was also reused in another study, on human thymus T cells.

Sample: thymocytes. These receptors all stem from a girl less than two years old with a congenital heart defect. Each CDR3 is given with its conserved first and last residue.

J,V,CDR3
TRBJ2-7,TRBV25-1,CASSEYHGAGAYEQYF
TRBJ2-3,TRBV2,CARRSSGGPYTQYF
TRBJ1-2,TRBV5-6,CASSYNLDNYGYTF
TRBJ2-7,TRBV27,CASSLGRQGTISYEQYF
TRBJ2-7,TRBV5-6,CASSLRSGGTYEQYF
TRBJ2-7,TRBV29-1,CSVDVRYSYEQYF
TRBJ1-3,TRBV2,CASSLTDSSPDSGNTIYF
TRBJ1-1,TRBV5-4,CASSLDFYTEAFF
TRBJ2-5,TRBV4-1,CASSHLCAPKGQGETQYF
TRBJ1-4,TRBV6-1,CASSASTGQASNEKLFF
TRBJ1-1,TRBV18,CASSRRARNTEAFF
TRBJ2-6,TRBV7-7,CASSLAAGQAFSGANVLTF
TRBJ2-3,TRBV5-1,CASTRGADTQYF
TRBJ1-6,TRBV4-1,CASSQDSGKNLYNSPLHF
TRBJ1-1,TRBV2,CATHGFTKNTEAFF
TRBJ1-2,TRBV19,CASGSSGDNYGYTF
TRBJ1-3,TRBV7-9,CASSLDDRTLNTIYF
TRBJ2-1,TRBV18,CASSPRVTSGSYNEQFF
TRBJ1-1,TRBV28,CASSLRVFKGGEGTEAFF
TRBJ2-4,TRBV4-1,CASSRGWEDQYF
TRBJ2-7,TRBV7-2,CASSPSKSPRTVRGNEQYF
TRBJ2-3,TRBV5-1,CASSPLAGGPRETDTQYF
TRBJ1-4,TRBV30,CAWGGEQGSNEKLFF
TRBJ2-7,TRBV5-5,CASRAQGLPYEQYF